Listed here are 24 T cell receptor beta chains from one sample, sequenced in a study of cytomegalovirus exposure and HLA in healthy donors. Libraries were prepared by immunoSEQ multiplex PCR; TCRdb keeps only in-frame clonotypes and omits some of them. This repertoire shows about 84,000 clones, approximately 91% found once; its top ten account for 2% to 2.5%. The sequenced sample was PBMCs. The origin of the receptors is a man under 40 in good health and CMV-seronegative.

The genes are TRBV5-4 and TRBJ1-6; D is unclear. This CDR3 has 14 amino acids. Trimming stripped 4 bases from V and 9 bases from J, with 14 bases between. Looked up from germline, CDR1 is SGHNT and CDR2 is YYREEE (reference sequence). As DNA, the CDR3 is TGTGCCAGCAGCCCTCGGGGTGACGGTTCACCCCTCCACTTT. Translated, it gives CASSPRGDGSPLHF.

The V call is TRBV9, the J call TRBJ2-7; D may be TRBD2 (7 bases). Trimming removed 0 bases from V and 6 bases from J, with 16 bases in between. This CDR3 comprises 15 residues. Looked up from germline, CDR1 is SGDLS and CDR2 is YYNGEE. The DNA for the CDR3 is TGTGCCAGCAGCGTAGCGGGGGGCGCTTTACCCGAGCAGTACTTC. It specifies CASSVAGGALPEQYF.

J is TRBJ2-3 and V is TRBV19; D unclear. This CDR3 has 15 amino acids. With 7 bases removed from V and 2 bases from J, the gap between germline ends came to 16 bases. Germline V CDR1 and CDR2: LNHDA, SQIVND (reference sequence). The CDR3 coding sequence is TGTGCCAGTACCACCCGCGGTCGAACCACAGATACGCAGTATTTT. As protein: CASTTRGRTTDTQYF.

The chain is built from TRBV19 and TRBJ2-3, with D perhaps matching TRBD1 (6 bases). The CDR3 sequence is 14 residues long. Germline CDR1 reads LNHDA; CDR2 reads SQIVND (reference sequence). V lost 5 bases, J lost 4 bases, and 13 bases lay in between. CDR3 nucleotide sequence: TGTGCCAGTAGTGCCCACAGGGACCCAGATACGCAGTATTTT. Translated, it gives CASSAHRDPDTQYF. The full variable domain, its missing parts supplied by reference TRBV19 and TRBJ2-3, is DGGITQSPKYLFRKEGQNVTLSCEQNLNHDAMYWYRQDPGQGLRLIYYSQIVNDFQKGDIAEGYSVSREKKESFPLTVTSAQKNPTAFYLCASSAHRDPDTQYFGPGTRLTVL.

CDR3 region: CASSEYRLGRGSDTEAFF. For the CDR3, the DNA is TGTGCCAGCAGTGAATATCGGCTGGGGAGGGGTAGCGACACTGAAGCTTTCTTT. The chain combines TRBV25-1 with TRBJ1-1, with TRBD1 as a possible D gene (5 bases). The CDR3 consists of 18 residues. With 0 bases removed from V and 3 bases from J, the gap between germline ends came to 20 bases. The germline V gene has CDR1 MGHDK and CDR2 SYGVNS.

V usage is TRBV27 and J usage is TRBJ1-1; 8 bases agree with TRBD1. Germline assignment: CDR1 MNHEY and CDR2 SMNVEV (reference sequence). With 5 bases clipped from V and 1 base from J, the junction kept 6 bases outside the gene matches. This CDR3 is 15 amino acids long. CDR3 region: CASSPRQGTNTEAFF. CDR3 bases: TGTGCCAGCAGTCCGCGACAGGGGACGAACACTGAAGCTTTCTTT.

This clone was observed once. The CDR3 sequence: CASSPPGGEQFF. The CDR3 coding sequence is TGTGCCAGCTCACCACCAGGGGGTGAGCAGTTCTTC. The V call is TRBV18, the J call TRBJ2-1; perhaps TRBD1 as D (6 bases). CDR3 length: 12 amino acids. CDR1 and CDR2 (germline): KGHSH, LQKENI. V lost 0 bases and J lost 9, with 6 bases in between.

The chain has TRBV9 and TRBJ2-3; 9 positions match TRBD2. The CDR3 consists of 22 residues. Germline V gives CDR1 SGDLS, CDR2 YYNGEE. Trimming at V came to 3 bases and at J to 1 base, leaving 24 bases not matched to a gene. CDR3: CASSAAGTQRGVQQFGTDTQYF. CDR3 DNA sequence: TGTGCCAGCAGCGCTGCTGGGACCCAGCGGGGGGTACAACAATTCGGCACAGATACGCAGTATTTT.

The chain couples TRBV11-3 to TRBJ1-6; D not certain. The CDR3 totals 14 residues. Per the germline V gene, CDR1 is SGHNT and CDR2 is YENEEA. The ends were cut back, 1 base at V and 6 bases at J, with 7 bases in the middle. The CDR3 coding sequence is TGTGCCAGCAGCTTAGGCGGAACTAATTCACCCCTCCACTTT. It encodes CASSLGGTNSPLHF.

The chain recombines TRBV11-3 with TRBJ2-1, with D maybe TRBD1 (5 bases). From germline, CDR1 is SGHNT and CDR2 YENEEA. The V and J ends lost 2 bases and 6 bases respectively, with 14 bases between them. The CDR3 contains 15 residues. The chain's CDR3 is CASSLNRLPGNEQFF. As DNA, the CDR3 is TGTGCCAGCAGCTTAAACAGGCTTCCAGGCAATGAGCAGTTCTTC.

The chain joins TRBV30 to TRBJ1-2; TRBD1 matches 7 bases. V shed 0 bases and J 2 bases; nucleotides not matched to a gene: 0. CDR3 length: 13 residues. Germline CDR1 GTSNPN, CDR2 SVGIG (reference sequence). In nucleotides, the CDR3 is TGTGCCTGGAGTGTGACAGGGAACTATGGCTACACCTTC. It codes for CAWSVTGNYGYTF.

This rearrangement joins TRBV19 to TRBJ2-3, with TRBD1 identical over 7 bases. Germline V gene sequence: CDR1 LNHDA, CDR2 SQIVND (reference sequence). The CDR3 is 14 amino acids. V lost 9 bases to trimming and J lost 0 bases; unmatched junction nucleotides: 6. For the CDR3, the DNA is TGTGCCAGCAGACAGGGTCCGAGCACAGATACGCAGTATTTT. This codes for CASRQGPSTDTQYF.

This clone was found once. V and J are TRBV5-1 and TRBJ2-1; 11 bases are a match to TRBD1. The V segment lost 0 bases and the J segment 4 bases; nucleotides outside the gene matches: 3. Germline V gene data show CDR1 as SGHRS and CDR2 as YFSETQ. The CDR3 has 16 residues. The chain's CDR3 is CASSLGTGGPYNEQFF. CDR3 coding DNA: TGCGCCAGCAGCTTGGGGACAGGGGGCCCGTACAATGAGCAGTTCTTC.

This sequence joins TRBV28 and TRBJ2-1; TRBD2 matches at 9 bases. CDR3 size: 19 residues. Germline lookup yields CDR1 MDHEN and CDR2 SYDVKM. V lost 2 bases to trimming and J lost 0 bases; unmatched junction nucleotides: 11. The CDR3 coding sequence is TGTGCCAGCAGTTTAACGGGACTAGCCGACACTAGCTCCTACAATGAGCAGTTCTTC. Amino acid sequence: CASSLTGLADTSSYNEQFF.

CDR3 sequence reads: CASSLYGSGSFNEQFF. The CDR3 bases are TGTGCCAGCAGCCTCTATGGTAGCGGGAGTTTCAATGAGCAGTTCTTC. The chain uses TRBV11-1 and TRBJ2-1; 9 bases align to TRBD2. Losses at the gene ends were 5 bases for V and 6 bases for J; bases not matched to a gene: 11. This CDR3 spans 16 amino acids. Germline CDR1 reads SGHAT; CDR2 reads FQDESV (reference sequence).

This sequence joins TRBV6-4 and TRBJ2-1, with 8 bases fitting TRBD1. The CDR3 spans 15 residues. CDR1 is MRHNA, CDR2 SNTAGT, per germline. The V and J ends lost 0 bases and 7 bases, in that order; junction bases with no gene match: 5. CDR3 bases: TGTGCCAGCAGTGACTCGAGCAGGGGGCTAAATGAGCAGTTCTTC. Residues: CASSDSSRGLNEQFF.

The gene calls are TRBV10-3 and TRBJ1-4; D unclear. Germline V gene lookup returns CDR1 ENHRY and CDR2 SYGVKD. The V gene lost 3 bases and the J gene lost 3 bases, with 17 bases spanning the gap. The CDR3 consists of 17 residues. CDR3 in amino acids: CAISDSIEAVSNEKLFF. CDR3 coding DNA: TGTGCCATCAGTGATTCCATCGAGGCGGTTTCTAATGAAAAACTGTTTTTT.

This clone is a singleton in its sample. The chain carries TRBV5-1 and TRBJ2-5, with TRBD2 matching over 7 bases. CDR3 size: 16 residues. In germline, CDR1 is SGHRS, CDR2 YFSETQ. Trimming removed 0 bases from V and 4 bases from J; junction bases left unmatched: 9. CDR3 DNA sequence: TGCGCCAGCAGCTTGGCGTTTGGGGGGGGTCTAGAGACCCAGTACTTC. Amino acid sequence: CASSLAFGGGLETQYF.

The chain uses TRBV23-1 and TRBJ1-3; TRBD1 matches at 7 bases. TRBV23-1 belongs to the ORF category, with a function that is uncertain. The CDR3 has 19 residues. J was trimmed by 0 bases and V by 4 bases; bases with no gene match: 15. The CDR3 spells CASSRQGARWGSSGNTIYF. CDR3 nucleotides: TGCGCCAGCAGTCGACAGGGAGCGAGGTGGGGAAGCTCTGGAAACACCATATATTTT.

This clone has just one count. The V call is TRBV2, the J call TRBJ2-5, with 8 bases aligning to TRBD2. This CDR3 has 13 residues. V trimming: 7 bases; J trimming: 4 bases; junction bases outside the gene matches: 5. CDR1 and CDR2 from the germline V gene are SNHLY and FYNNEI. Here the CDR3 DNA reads TGTGCCAGCACCGGGGGGGAGACAGAGACCCAGTACTTC. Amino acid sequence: CASTGGETETQYF.

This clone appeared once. CDR3 amino acids: CASSRGLFSYEQYF. The CDR3 nucleotides read TGTGCCAGCAGCCGGGGACTCTTCTCCTACGAGCAGTACTTC. The chain has TRBV11-2 and TRBJ2-7; TRBD2 might be the D (6 bases). Germline values: CDR1 SGHAT, CDR2 FQNNGV. The CDR3 runs to 14 residues. Trimming stripped 5 bases from V and 0 bases from J, with 11 bases between. Full variable domain (outside the CDR3, taken from reference TRBV11-2 and TRBJ2-7): EAGVAQSPRYKIIEKRQSVAFWCNPISGHATLYWYQQILGQGPKLLIQFQNNGVVDDSQLPKDRFSAERLKGVDSTLKIQPAKLEDSAVYLCASSRGLFSYEQYFGPGTRLTVT.

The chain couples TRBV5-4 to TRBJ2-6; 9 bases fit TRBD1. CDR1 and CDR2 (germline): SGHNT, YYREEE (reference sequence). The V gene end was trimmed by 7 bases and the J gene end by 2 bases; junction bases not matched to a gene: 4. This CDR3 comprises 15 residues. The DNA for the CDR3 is TGTGCCAGCGGGCGGACAGGGGCTGGGGCCAACGTCCTGACTTTC. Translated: CASGRTGAGANVLTF.

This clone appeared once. The CDR3 protein is CASSGRTERLYEQYF. CDR3 in DNA: TGTGCCAGCAGCGGTCGGACAGAGCGACTATACGAGCAGTACTTC. The chain employs TRBV11-2 and TRBJ2-7, with D perhaps TRBD1 (6 bases). Trimming took 5 bases from V and 4 from J, leaving 18 bases between them. Germline lookup yields CDR1 SGHAT and CDR2 FQNNGV. The CDR3 runs 15 residues. The entire variable domain, with the rest obtained from reference TRBV11-2 and TRBJ2-7, is as follows: EAGVAQSPRYKIIEKRQSVAFWCNPISGHATLYWYQQILGQGPKLLIQFQNNGVVDDSQLPKDRFSAERLKGVDSTLKIQPAKLEDSAVYLCASSGRTERLYEQYFGPGTRLTVT.

CDR3 region: CASSPTGSNYGYTF. CDR3 bases: TGTGCCAGCTCGCCGACAGGGTCTAACTATGGCTACACCTTC. The J gene is TRBJ1-2, the V gene TRBV18; 7 nucleotides agree with TRBD1. Germline V lookup: CDR1 KGHSH, CDR2 LQKENI. The CDR3 has 14 amino acids. The V gene end was trimmed by 6 bases and the J gene end by 0 bases; junction bases not matched to a gene: 4.